This T cell receptor beta chain emerged from a study of blood T cells in healthy people across ages. CDR3 size: 14 residues. The J segment lost 5 bases and the V segment lost 3 bases, leaving 4 bases of the junction unmatched. Germline-derived CDR1 and CDR2 are SGHVS and FQNEAQ. A J-beta primer mix and a sample-barcoded 5' primer were used in a second PCR of roughly 7 to 12 cycles. Each CDR3 protein is one row after TCRdb ran MiXCR on the 5' RACE reads. In the table there are some 930,000 distinct CDR3 sequences, almost 30% of which are singletons. These sequences were also reported in another study, on T cells of mothers and their children.

The chain has TRBV7-8 and TRBJ2-1; 7 positions agree with TRBD1. The sample taken for sequencing was blood. This receptor was identified in a woman in her forties in good health. The CDR3, as DNA: TGTGCCAGCAGCTTGGACAGGAGGAACAATGAGCAGTTCTTC. The encoded protein is CASSLDRRNNEQFF.